One and the same sample provided the 20 T cell receptor beta chains below, sequenced in a study of CD8 T cells in ankylosing spondylitis (dated by TCRdb to 2017 to 2019). For these TCRs, the target antigens are not known. Overall study results and their limits: A TCR beta motif of several highly homologous amino acid variants appeared characteristic of blood from ankylosing spondylitis patients.

Preparation of the library involved 5' RACE. Instrument on record: Illumina HiSeq 2500. Using fastp at Q25 and MiXCR, TCRdb reprocessed the public reads and kept productive beta chains. Records with the same CDR3 protein are collapsed into one entry carrying the most frequent genes and DNA. The table for this sample lists 750,000 to 850,000 distinct CDR3 sequences; roughly 10% of them were counted only once. 0.51% of the sample belongs to the ten largest clones. Sequencing input: blood, either unsorted or a sorted T cell fraction (not recorded which). The receptors here all came from a male donor with ankylosing spondylitis.

Many counts were recorded for this clonotype. In nucleotides, the CDR3 is TGCGCCAGCAGCCGCCCCGAGCAGGGTAATGAGCAGTTCTTC. Translation: CASSRPEQGNEQFF. The V and J genes are TRBV5-1 and TRBJ2-1; a possible D gene is TRBD1 (5 bases). Germline V gene sequence: CDR1 SGHRS, CDR2 YFSETQ. Deletions cut 4 bases from V and 7 bases from J, with 15 bases between. This CDR3 has 14 residues. Looking up the rest from reference TRBV5-1 and TRBJ2-1 gives the full variable domain: KAGVTQTPRYLIKTRGQQVTLSCSPISGHRSVSWYQQTPGQGLQFLFEYFSETQRNKGNFPGRFSGRQFSNSRSEMNVSTLELGDSALYLCASSRPEQGNEQFFGPGTRLTVL.

Ten or more counts support this clonotype. The chain joins TRBV29-1 to TRBJ2-1; D might be TRBD2 (6 bases). CDR1 is SQVTM and CDR2 is ANQGSEA in the germline V gene. V was shortened by 7 bases and J by 0 bases, with 13 bases between the two germline ends. This CDR3 spans 14 amino acids. CDR3 amino acids: CSAEGRPSYNEQFF. The CDR3 DNA sequence: TGCAGCGCGGAGGGGAGACCCTCCTACAATGAGCAGTTCTTC.

The rearrangement joins TRBV29-1 to TRBJ1-2, with 7 bases identical to TRBD1. J lost 5 bases, V lost 3 bases, and 6 bases had no gene match. The V gene's germline CDR1 is SQVTM and CDR2 ANQGSEA. The CDR3 sequence is 13 residues long. CDR3 loop: CSVESLTGYGYTF. CDR3 DNA sequence: TGCAGCGTTGAGAGCCTGACAGGGTATGGCTACACCTTC.

The J gene is TRBJ1-1, the V gene TRBV20-1; perhaps TRBD1 as D (5 bases). Trimming shortened V by 6 bases and J by 0 bases, and 11 bases separated the two germline ends. The CDR3 is 13 amino acids. CDR1 is DFQATT and CDR2 is SNEGSKA in the germline V gene (reference sequence). CDR3 protein: CSAERQLNTEAFF. The CDR3 region has the DNA TGCAGTGCGGAAAGACAGTTGAACACTGAAGCTTTCTTT.

This clonotype has a handful of counts. The rearrangement links TRBV6-2 or TRBV6-3 to TRBJ1-6; D possibly corresponds to TRBD1 (6 bases). Between the trimmed V and J ends, which lost 8 bases and 9 bases, there was a span of 23 bases. CDR1 and CDR2 from the germline V gene are MNHEY and SVGEGT. This CDR3 has 16 residues. In nucleotides, the CDR3 is TGTGCCAGCCGTCGTTCAGTGGGCAGGGGTAGTTCACCCCTCCACTTT. Amino acids: CASRRSVGRGSSPLHF.

This clonotype came up a few times. The V and J genes are TRBV5-6 and TRBJ2-7; D is undetermined. This CDR3 region has 15 residues. The ends were cut back, 5 bases at V and 2 bases at J, with 17 bases in the middle. The germline gives CDR1 SGHDT, CDR2 YYEEEE. The CDR3 protein is CASSLADTRTYEQYF. As DNA, the CDR3 is TGTGCCAGCAGTCTGGCCGACACCCGCACCTACGAGCAGTACTTC.

The genes are TRBV5-1 and TRBJ2-1, with D unresolved. With 4 bases removed from V and 6 bases from J, the gap between germline ends came to 11 bases. The CDR3 runs to 13 residues. Germline V gene sequence: CDR1 SGHRS, CDR2 YFSETQ. CDR3 loop: CASSMGTSNEQFF. Written as DNA, the CDR3 is TGCGCCAGCAGCATGGGAACTTCCAATGAGCAGTTCTTC.

The genes are TRBV5-8 and TRBJ1-1; TRBD1 agrees at 7 bases. J was trimmed by 4 bases and V by 0 bases; bases with no gene match: 9. CDR1 is SGHTS, CDR2 YDEGEE, per germline. CDR3 length: 16 amino acids. The CDR3 nucleotides are TGTGCCAGCAGCTTGGTTGCGACAGGGCTGGCCACTGAAGCTTTCTTT. Translated, it gives CASSLVATGLATEAFF.

This clonotype was seen a handful of times. V and J are TRBV5-6 and TRBJ2-2; D is uncertain. Trimming shortened V by 4 bases and J by 4 bases, and 8 bases separated the two germline ends. The CDR3 extends over 13 amino acids. CDR1 is SGHDT and CDR2 is YYEEEE in the germline V gene. This chain's CDR3 is CASSDKGTGELFF. The DNA for the CDR3 is TGTGCCAGCAGCGATAAGGGCACCGGGGAGCTGTTTTTT.

There are a few counts of this clonotype. The gene calls are TRBV5-1 and TRBJ2-1, with a possible D match to TRBD2 (6 bases). Germline V gene lookup returns CDR1 SGHRS and CDR2 YFSETQ. This CDR3 is built from 14 residues. V was shortened by 5 bases and J by 6 bases, with 15 bases between the two germline ends. The CDR3 is CASSRMVAANEQFF. CDR3 nucleotides: TGCGCCAGCAGTAGAATGGTAGCGGCCAATGAGCAGTTCTTC.

This clonotype has more than one count but fewer than ten. The rearrangement joins TRBV6-5 to TRBJ1-1; TRBD1 is a possible D gene (5 bases). V lost 2 bases to trimming and J lost 4 bases, with 14 bases between them. The CDR3 has 15 amino acids. Germline V gene lookup returns CDR1 MNHEY and CDR2 SVGAGI. CDR3 in DNA: TGTGCCAGCAGTTACCTGGGACCTTCGTCCACTGAAGCTTTCTTT. Protein sequence: CASSYLGPSSTEAFF.

This clonotype was recorded at least ten times. The chain employs TRBV15 and TRBJ1-2, with TRBD1 matching 7 bases. The junction had 3 bases not matched to a gene; V was cut back by 1 base and J by 4 bases. Per germline, CDR1 LNHNV and CDR2 YYDKDF (reference sequence). This CDR3 comprises 14 residues. CDR3 sequence reads: CATSRAPGGYGYTF. The CDR3 bases are TGTGCCACCAGCAGAGCCCCAGGGGGCTATGGCTACACCTTC.

The gene calls are TRBV5-1 and TRBJ2-7; D unresolved. CDR1 is SGHRS and CDR2 is YFSETQ in the germline V gene. V lost 5 bases and J lost 0, with 12 bases in between. The CDR3 contains 14 residues. The CDR3 region is CASSPVPSSYEQYF. CDR3 in DNA: TGCGCCAGCAGTCCCGTTCCCAGCTCCTACGAGCAGTACTTC.

The genes are TRBV20-1 and TRBJ2-1; TRBD1 is a possible D gene (5 bases). V was pared by 4 bases and J by 2 bases, with 12 bases between. The CDR3 runs to 14 residues. Per germline, CDR1 DFQATT and CDR2 SNEGSKA (reference sequence). In nucleotides, the CDR3 is TGCAGTGCTAAACAGGAAATGACCTACAATGAGCAGTTCTTC. It specifies CSAKQEMTYNEQFF.

This clonotype has only a few counts. The genes are TRBV27 and TRBJ2-7, with 7 positions matching TRBD1. Germline CDR1 reads MNHEY; CDR2 reads SMNVEV (reference sequence). This CDR3 region has 15 residues. V shed 6 bases, J shed 0 bases, and the junction held 8 bases outside the gene matches. CDR3 in amino acids: CASRWTGLSSYEQYF. The DNA of the CDR3 is TGTGCCAGCAGATGGACAGGCCTTAGCTCCTACGAGCAGTACTTC.

This chain connects TRBV2 to TRBJ2-5, with a tentative D call TRBD1 (5 bases). The V and J ends lost 8 bases and 2 bases respectively, with 12 bases between them. Germline-derived CDR1 and CDR2 are SNHLY and FYNNEI. The CDR3 covers 13 residues. In nucleotides, the CDR3 is TGTGCCAGCCGACAGAGCCAACAAGAGACCCAGTACTTC. Translation gives CASRQSQQETQYF. The whole variable domain, filled in from reference TRBV2 and TRBJ2-5, reads EPEVTQTPSHQVTQMGQEVILRCVPISNHLYFYWYRQILGQKVEFLVSFYNNEISEKSEIFDDQFSVERPDGSNFTLKIRSTKLEDSAMYFCASRQSQQETQYFGPGTRLLVL.

The rearrangement links TRBV5-1 to TRBJ2-2; D uncertain. The CDR3 runs 16 residues. Deletions cut 1 base from V and 3 bases from J, with 13 bases between. From germline, CDR1 is SGHRS and CDR2 YFSETQ. The CDR3 DNA is TGCGCCAGCAGCTTGATAGGGCACTCGGACACCGGGGAGCTGTTTTTT. This encodes CASSLIGHSDTGELFF.

This clonotype was picked up a small number of times. This chain links TRBV7-8 with TRBJ2-7, with D unclear. V was cut by 5 bases and J by 4 bases, with 9 bases left in between. Germline CDR1 is SGHVS and CDR2 is FQNEAQ. This CDR3 comprises 12 residues. As DNA, the CDR3 is TGTGCCAGCAGCCGCAACCTTTACGAGCAGTACTTC. It codes for CASSRNLYEQYF. The full variable domain, in which reference TRBV7-8 and TRBJ2-7 provide the parts outside the CDR3, is GAGVSQSPRYKVAKRGQDVALRCDPISGHVSLFWYQQALGQGPEFLTYFQNEAQLDKSGLPSDRFFAERPEGSVSTLKIQRTQQEDSAVYLCASSRNLYEQYFGPGTRLTVT.

With regard to this clonotype: The junction shows a germline mismatch at one end, possibly a read error. The chain's CDR3 is CASSLAGGQATQYF. The CDR3 DNA reads TGCGCCAGCAGCTTGGCAGGCGGGCAAGCGACCCAGTACTTC. The gene calls are TRBV5-1 and TRBJ2-5; tentatively, D is TRBD2 (5 bases). CDR3 length: 14 amino acids. The germline V gene has CDR1 SGHRS and CDR2 YFSETQ. The full variable domain, its missing parts supplied by reference TRBV5-1 and TRBJ2-5, is KAGVTQTPRYLIKTRGQQVTLSCSPISGHRSVSWYQQTPGQGLQFLFEYFSETQRNKGNFPGRFSGRQFSNSRSEMNVSTLELGDSALYLCASSLAGGQATQYFGPGTRLLVL.

This clonotype was observed at least ten times. The J gene is TRBJ2-7, the V gene TRBV20-1; D is undetermined. The V end lost 1 base, the J end lost 3 bases, and 13 bases lay between the germline ends. This CDR3 comprises 14 residues. In germline, CDR1 is DFQATT, CDR2 SNEGSKA (reference sequence). The DNA of the CDR3 is TGCAGTGCTAGAGTTACGACCTTGGTCTACGAGCAGTACTTC. Translated, it gives CSARVTTLVYEQYF.